These T cell receptor beta chains were read from a single sample in a study of T cell clones after liver transplantation. The method was immunoSEQ multiplex PCR; TCRdb's version includes in-frame clones alone and lacks a portion of them. The repertoire holds approximately 55,000 clones, with about two thirds as singletons. The sample in question was CD4+ T cells from blood, obtained before liver transplant. These receptors were taken from a human donor who received a liver transplant. Both conserved end residues are part of each CDR3. The D gene is left open where the match is weak. Size is omitted from some rows. Given values are once, few, many or a class for expanded clones.

>TRBJ1-4|-|-|TRBV9
TGTGCCAGCAGCGTCTCCCAGAATTCTAATGAAAAACTGTTTTTT
CASSVSQNSNEKLFF
>TRBJ2-7|-|-|TRBV21-1
TGTGCCAAAATTCAGGGCGTATTTAACGAGCAGTACTTC
CAKIQGVFNEQYF
>TRBJ1-2|-|-|TRBV19
TGTGCCAGTAGTAGAAGGTTGGAGTGGCAGGGAGGCGGCTACACCTTC
CASSRRLEWQGGGYTF
>TRBJ1-2|-|-|TRBV10-1
TGCGCCAGCAGTAGGACAGTTAACTATGGCTACACCTTC
CASSRTVNYGYTF
>TRBJ2-5|-|TRBD1|TRBV6-5
TGTGCCAGCAGCCCAGGGGGAGCAAACCAAGAGACCCAGTACTTC
CASSPGGANQETQYF
>TRBJ2-3|-|TRBD1|TRBV7-9
TGTGCCAGCAGCTTAGTCAAGGGACAGGGGCCAGATACGCAGTATTTT
CASSLVKGQGPDTQYF
>TRBJ1-2|-|TRBD1|TRBV7-2
TGTGCCAGCAGCTTAGGCGCGGGACAGGGAAGAGGCTACACCTTC
CASSLGAGQGRGYTF
>TRBJ2-1|-|-|TRBV5-1
TGCGCCAGCAGCTTGGGCTATTACAATGAGCAGTTCTTC
CASSLGYYNEQFF
>TRBJ1-5|-|-|TRBV28
TGTGCCAGCAGCCGCGGACTTGGGATCAATCAGCCCCAGCATTTT
CASSRGLGINQPQHF
>TRBJ1-1|once|TRBD1|TRBV9
TGTGCCAGCAGCTTAACGGGACAGGGTCTAACTTTCTTT
CASSLTGQGLTFF
>TRBJ1-4|-|TRBD1|TRBV6-1
TGTGCCACCCTGGACAGGGGGATGGATAATGAAAAACTGTTTTTT
CATLDRGMDNEKLFF
>TRBJ2-1|-|-|TRBV11-2
TGTGCCAGCAGCCGAACAGGGAGCCCCAATGAGCAGTTCTTC
CASSRTGSPNEQFF
>TRBJ1-2|-|-|TRBV9
TGTGCCAGCAGCGTAGGGCGAGGGGACAAAAGAGGCTACACCTTC
CASSVGRGDKRGYTF